This T cell receptor (beta chain) came from a study of blood T cell repertoires in COVID-19. Germline V CDR1 and CDR2: MNHEY, SMNVEV (reference sequence). The CDR3 has 16 residues. The ends lost 3 bases at V and 8 bases at J; junction bases unmatched: 12. Using immunoSEQ multiplex PCR, the repertoire was profiled, and TCRdb retains in-frame clones only, with some absent. The data contain 42,000 or so clones, about 77% of them singletons. The rearrangement uses TRBV27 and TRBJ2-4; 8 bases map to TRBD1. Sequenced sample: peripheral blood. The receptor comes from a man at least 80 years old with acute or convalescent COVID-19. Written as DNA, the CDR3 is TGTGCCAGCAGTTTTTATGCAGGGGGCGTTGAGGACATTCAGTACTTC. This translates into CASSFYAGGVEDIQYF.